These 16 T cell receptor beta chains were sequenced from one sample in a study of regulatory T cells in long-lasting Graves disease. CDR3 regions were amplified by Arm-PCR using iRepertoire HTBI primers to build TCR beta libraries. One entry per CDR3 protein results from TCRdb running MiXCR on the multiplex PCR reads. Of over 400,000 distinct CDR3 sequences detected, less than 15% appear once; the ten largest clones hold roughly a sixth. Time point given: newly diagnosed GD, antithyroid drugs for less than 3 months. PBMCs were the source of the RNA used for TCR sequencing. The data also belong to a second study, concerning T cells in Graves' hyperthyroidism and ophthalmopathy.

This material consisted of peripheral blood mononuclear cells (PBMCs), taken at new diagnosis, from a patient treated with antithyroid drugs. The source is a woman aged 45 to 65 with Graves disease.

To note about this clonotype: The CDR3 end shows no conserved phenylalanine or tryptophan, and so a read error is likely. The V and J genes are TRBV18 and TRBJ2-1; the D is unclear. Trimming stripped 4 bases from V and 1 base from J, with 8 bases between. This CDR3 comprises 14 residues. Germline CDR1 is KGHSH and CDR2 is LQKENI. This CDR3 reads CASSQGGSYNEQFC. The CDR3 bases are TGTGCCAGCTCACAGGGCGGATCCTACAATGAGCAGTTCTGC.

There are many counts of this clonotype. The chain joins TRBV30 to TRBJ1-6; D call uncertain. The CDR3 has 14 amino acids. Germline CDR1 reads GTSNPN; CDR2 reads SVGIG (reference sequence). Trimming took off 2 bases at V and 2 bases at J, with 7 bases between the two ends. The CDR3 DNA follows: TGTGCCTGGAGTTCATTAACCTATAATTCACCCCTCCACTTT. Its translation is CAWSSLTYNSPLHF.

The gene calls are TRBV7-9 and TRBJ2-7; TRBD1 agrees at 7 bases. V lost 5 bases to trimming and J lost 1 base; unmatched junction nucleotides: 14. This CDR3 has 17 residues. The germline V gene has CDR1 SEHNR and CDR2 FQNEAQ (reference sequence). The CDR3, as DNA: TGTGCCAGCAGCCCCTCGGGTTGGGGACAGCGATCCTACGAGCAGTACTTC. This sequence encodes CASSPSGWGQRSYEQYF.

This clonotype showed up many times. The chain carries TRBV7-9 and TRBJ2-2; no clear D gene. Deletions cut 1 base from V and 0 bases from J, with 6 bases between. This CDR3 region has 15 residues. CDR1 and CDR2 (germline): SEHNR, FQNEAQ (reference sequence). The CDR3 DNA follows: TGTGCCAGCAGCTTAGGCAGCGCGAACACCGGGGAGCTGTTTTTT. Protein product: CASSLGSANTGELFF.

This clonotype appeared a few times. DNA for the CDR3: TGCAGTGCTAGAGATCAGGCTCTAGCGGGAGGGGGATACAATGAGCAGTTCTTC. It encodes CSARDQALAGGGYNEQFF. The chain employs TRBV20-1 and TRBJ2-1, with 12 bases that match TRBD2. There are 18 residues in the CDR3. Germline V gene lookup returns CDR1 DFQATT and CDR2 SNEGSKA (reference sequence). After removal of 0 bases from V and 4 bases from J, the junction contained 10 bases not matched to a gene.

The rearrangement joins TRBV18 to TRBJ2-1; TRBD2 might be the D (6 bases). The CDR3 loop spans 15 amino acids. Between the trimmed V and J ends, which lost 3 bases and 3 bases, there was a span of 12 bases. CDR1 is KGHSH, CDR2 LQKENI, per germline. Written as DNA, the CDR3 is TGTGCCAGCTCACCTTCGGAGGGAAGCTACAATGAGCAGTTCTTC. Translated, it gives CASSPSEGSYNEQFF.

The chain employs TRBV12-3 or TRBV12-4 and TRBJ2-4; tentatively, D is TRBD1 (5 bases). The CDR3 extends over 14 amino acids. V was pared by 3 bases and J by 3 bases, with 9 bases between. The DNA for the CDR3 is TGTGCCAGCAGTTTCAGACAGTACAAAAACATTCAGTACTTC. Translating it yields CASSFRQYKNIQYF.

This clonotype has at least ten counts. This chain uses TRBV3-1 with TRBJ1-2; no firm D call. The CDR3 length is 12 residues. CDR1 and CDR2 from the germline V gene are LGHDT and YNNKEL (reference sequence). The V end lost 4 bases, the J end lost 6 bases, and 9 bases lay between the germline ends. CDR3: CASSLEPHGYTF. In DNA, the CDR3 is TGTGCCAGCAGCCTTGAACCTCATGGCTACACCTTC.

This clonotype has ten or more counts. This chain uses TRBV7-9 with TRBJ2-7; 7 nucleotides agree with TRBD2. V lost 0 bases and J lost 2; bases outside the gene matches: 4. CDR3 size: 15 residues. Germline CDR1 is SEHNR and CDR2 is FQNEAQ (reference sequence). CDR3 loop: CASSLASGLTYEQYF. As DNA, the CDR3 is TGTGCCAGCAGCTTAGCGTCGGGACTAACCTACGAGCAGTACTTC.

The genes are TRBV7-8 and TRBJ2-5; D is undetermined. In germline, CDR1 is SGHVS, CDR2 FQNEAQ. The ends were cut back, 5 bases at V and 5 bases at J, with 15 bases in the middle. This CDR3 comprises 14 residues. The CDR3 sequence: CASSPDGYMETQYF. The CDR3 nucleotides are TGTGCCAGCAGCCCAGACGGTTATATGGAGACCCAGTACTTC. The full variable domain, its missing parts supplied by reference TRBV7-8 and TRBJ2-5, is GAGVSQSPRYKVAKRGQDVALRCDPISGHVSLFWYQQALGQGPEFLTYFQNEAQLDKSGLPSDRFFAERPEGSVSTLKIQRTQQEDSAVYLCASSPDGYMETQYFGPGTRLLVL.

This clonotype was detected many times. This chain joins TRBV11-2 and TRBJ2-1; D remains ambiguous. The CDR3 is 17 residues long. Germline assignment: CDR1 SGHAT and CDR2 FQNNGV. Trimming left V 2 bases short and J 0 bases short, with 14 bases between. This CDR3 is CASSLTETKSSYNEQFF. The CDR3 region has the DNA TGTGCCAGCAGCTTAACGGAAACCAAGAGCTCCTACAATGAGCAGTTCTTC.

V usage is TRBV5-1 and J usage is TRBJ1-3; D is unclear. Trimming pared 1 base from V and 2 bases from J, leaving 13 bases between. Per germline, CDR1 SGHRS and CDR2 YFSETQ. The CDR3 has 16 residues. The CDR3 here is CASSLFLGGPGNTIYF. The CDR3 region has the DNA TGCGCCAGCAGCTTGTTTCTGGGAGGACCTGGAAACACCATATATTTT.

This clonotype was counted ten times or more. The V and J genes are TRBV6-1 and TRBJ2-6; 10 bases map to TRBD1. CDR3 size: 17 residues. Germline CDR1 is MNHNS and CDR2 is SASEGT. V lost 6 bases, J lost 3 bases, and 8 bases stayed unmatched. In DNA, the CDR3 is TGTGCCAGCAGGAGGGGACAGGGGCTTAGTGGGGCCAACGTCCTGACTTTC. As protein: CASRRGQGLSGANVLTF.

The rearrangement uses TRBV7-2 and TRBJ1-3; D is ambiguous. The CDR3 runs to 13 residues. CDR1 and CDR2 (germline): SGHTA, FQGNSA. Trimming left V 5 bases short and J 4 bases short, with 9 bases between. The CDR3 DNA sequence: TGTGCCAGCAGCCACGGGATGGGAAACACCATATATTTT. This codes for CASSHGMGNTIYF.

This clonotype came up a few times. This could be a read error, since a much larger clone is one nucleotide away. The V call is TRBV2, the J call TRBJ2-3; 7 positions match TRBD2. The CDR3 consists of 14 residues. The V and J ends lost 5 bases and 6 bases, in that order; junction bases with no gene match: 8. CDR1 SNHLY and CDR2 FYNNEI come from the germline V gene. The CDR3 is CASSPLRGDDTQYF. Written as DNA, the CDR3 is TGTGCCAGCAGTCCTCTTCGGGGGGATGATACGCAGTATTTT.

This clonotype appeared many times. The chain recombines TRBV5-1 with TRBJ1-1, with a weak D call TRBD1 (6 bases). CDR1 is SGHRS and CDR2 is YFSETQ in the germline V gene. The CDR3 contains 17 residues. The V gene lost 1 base and the J gene lost 1 base, with 17 bases spanning the gap. In DNA, the CDR3 is TGCGCCAGCAGCTTGCGAATGCCGGGACACCAGAACACTGAAGCTTTCTTT. This codes for CASSLRMPGHQNTEAFF.